Shown below are 21 T cell receptor beta chains from a single sample sequenced in a study of EBV T-cell therapy then PD-1 blockade in nasopharyngeal carcinoma. Treatment specified: AdE1-LMPpoly-expanded autologous EBV-specific T-cell therapy followed by anti-PD-1 nivolumab. No antigen is known for these receptors. The protocol was immunoSEQ multiplex PCR, while the TCRdb copy is restricted to in-frame clones and leaves out a portion. This sample yields 15,000 to 20,000 clones, of which less than 90% are seen a single time; roughly 30% belongs to the top ten. The specimen was CD8+ T cells from blood, collected at day 33 from a patient whose treatment included autologous EBV-specific T cells and nivolumab. The receptors originated from a man aged 40-50 years with nasopharyngeal carcinoma.

V is TRBV27 and J is TRBJ1-5; D is unresolved. V was cut by 8 bases and J by 4 bases, with 12 bases left in between. CDR3 length: 13 amino acids. Germline lookup yields CDR1 MNHEY and CDR2 SMNVEV (reference sequence). CDR3 sequence reads: CASSSTLNQPQHF. CDR3 bases: TGTGCCAGCTCTAGCACGCTAAATCAGCCCCAGCATTTT.

The chain uses TRBV4-3 and TRBJ2-7; a weak D match, TRBD2 (5 bases). The CDR3 is 16 residues long. With 3 bases removed from V and 2 bases from J, the gap between germline ends came to 17 bases. Germline lookup yields CDR1 LGHNA and CDR2 YSLEER. The CDR3 is CASSQEALGGPYEQYF. The CDR3 DNA sequence: TGCGCCAGCAGCCAGGAGGCCTTGGGTGGCCCCTACGAGCAGTACTTC.

The rearrangement links TRBV27 to TRBJ1-4; unclear D gene. Germline loops: CDR1 MNHEY, CDR2 SMNVEV (reference sequence). This CDR3 spans 13 amino acids. The V gene lost 6 bases and the J gene lost 7 bases, with 12 bases spanning the gap. The CDR3 bases are TGTGCCAGCAGCCTAGGTTTGAGTGAAAAACTGTTTTTT. Its translation: CASSLGLSEKLFF.

The chain links TRBV7-9 to TRBJ1-4; 8 bases are a match to TRBD1. The CDR3 runs 12 residues. Trimming at V came to 8 bases and at J to 12 bases, leaving 8 bases not matched to a gene. Germline V gene data show CDR1 as SEHNR and CDR2 as FQNEAQ (reference sequence). The CDR3 DNA reads TGTGCCAGCGCGGCAGGGGGCTTAGAACTGTTTTTT. Its translation is CASAAGGLELFF.

This clone was seen a few times. The V gene is TRBV4-3, the J gene TRBJ1-5; 8 bases line up with TRBD1. V dropped 4 bases and J dropped 4; count of bases not matched to a gene: 6. Germline values: CDR1 LGHNA, CDR2 YSLEER. The CDR3 sequence is 15 residues long. This chain's CDR3 is CASSPGTGLNQPQHF. The CDR3 DNA follows: TGCGCCAGCAGCCCCGGGACAGGCCTGAATCAGCCCCAGCATTTT.

This chain links TRBV7-2 with TRBJ2-7, with D unresolved. Trimming pared 3 bases from V and 7 bases from J, leaving 25 bases between. The CDR3 is made up of 17 amino acids. Germline V gene sequence: CDR1 SGHTA, CDR2 FQGNSA. CDR3 sequence: CASSFPGAQSISREQYF. The DNA for the CDR3 is TGTGCCAGCAGCTTCCCGGGCGCACAGTCAATCTCGCGGGAGCAGTACTTC.

This chain connects TRBV9 to TRBJ2-3, with D possibly TRBD2 on 6 matching bases. Germline values: CDR1 SGDLS, CDR2 YYNGEE. Trimming took off 2 bases at V and 1 base at J, with 14 bases between the two ends. The CDR3 sequence is 16 residues long. The CDR3 coding sequence is TGTGCCAGCAGCGTCGGGAGTGGGGTCGGCACAGATACGCAGTATTTT. Protein product: CASSVGSGVGTDTQYF.

V is TRBV4-3 and J is TRBJ2-3; 13 positions agree with TRBD2. The trim removed 0 bases at V and 4 bases at J, leaving 7 bases unmatched. CDR3 length: 18 residues. Germline-derived CDR1 and CDR2 are LGHNA and YSLEER. The CDR3 sequence is CASSQDSLLAGGADTQYF. DNA for the CDR3: TGCGCCAGCAGCCAAGACTCGTTACTAGCGGGGGGGGCAGATACGCAGTATTTT.

In its sample, this clone was seen a few times. The CDR3 DNA reads as TGTGCCAGCAGCCAAAGGGGACTAGCGGGGGATGGGGAGACCCAGTACTTC. Its protein is CASSQRGLAGDGETQYF. The J gene is TRBJ2-5, the V gene TRBV9; 14 bases are shared with TRBD2. The CDR3 totals 17 residues. V trimming: 4 bases; J trimming: 5 bases; junction bases outside the gene matches: 10. Germline-derived CDR1 and CDR2 are SGDLS and YYNGEE.

V gene TRBV12-2 combines with J gene TRBJ2-2; the D call TRBD1 from the table was never checked on the DNA. TRBV12-2 is a pseudogene segment. This CDR3 has 16 amino acids. The CDR3 region has the DNA TGTGCAAGTCGCTTTGGACAGCCTCCGTGGACCGGGGAGCTGTTTTTT. Translated, it gives CASRFGQPPWTGELFF.

This clone has just a few counts. This chain uses TRBV4-3 with TRBJ1-2; the D is unclear. The V end lost 0 bases, the J end lost 2 bases, and 13 bases lay between the germline ends. The CDR3 totals 16 residues. Germline V CDR1 and CDR2: LGHNA, YSLEER. CDR3 amino acids: CASSQEGPRLNYGYTF. The CDR3 DNA follows: TGCGCCAGCAGCCAAGAGGGTCCCAGGCTGAACTATGGCTACACCTTC.

This clone is labeled medium-sized. Other DNA sequences in the sample encode the same CDR3. This chain links TRBV18 with TRBJ1-2; D remains ambiguous. CDR3 size: 14 residues. Trimming shortened V by 0 bases and J by 2 bases, and 7 bases separated the two germline ends. Germline V gene data show CDR1 as KGHSH and CDR2 as LQKENI. In DNA, the CDR3 is TGTGCCAGCTCACCACCGGATACCAACTATGGCTACACCTTC. It specifies CASSPPDTNYGYTF.

The J gene is TRBJ2-6, the V gene TRBV6-2 or TRBV6-3; D tentatively reads TRBD1 or TRBD2 (5 bases each). Germline V CDR1 and CDR2: MNHEY, SVGEGT. The CDR3 has 14 residues. Trimming removed 5 bases from V and 4 bases from J, with 9 bases in between. CDR3 loop: CASSLGDGANVLTF. Written as DNA, the CDR3 is TGTGCCAGCAGTCTAGGGGACGGGGCCAACGTCCTGACTTTC.

The rearrangement uses TRBV7-3 and TRBJ2-7, with 9 bases that match TRBD1. The CDR3 runs 14 residues. V was pared by 5 bases and J by 5 bases, with 7 bases of the junction left unmatched. From germline, CDR1 is SGHTA and CDR2 FQGTGA. The CDR3: CASSLRTGDDEQYF. The CDR3 nucleotides read TGTGCCAGCAGCCTGAGGACAGGGGACGACGAGCAGTACTTC.

The chain has TRBV9 and TRBJ2-1; tentative D call: TRBD2 (6 bases). Germline V gives CDR1 SGDLS, CDR2 YYNGEE. There are 15 residues in the CDR3. The V gene lost 0 bases and the J gene lost 2 bases, with 9 bases spanning the gap. CDR3 sequence: CASSVVGGPYNEQFF. The CDR3 DNA reads TGTGCCAGCAGCGTAGTCGGGGGTCCCTACAATGAGCAGTTCTTC. The variable domain in full, with the rest retrieved from reference TRBV9 and TRBJ2-1, is DSGVTQTPKHLITATGQRVTLRCSPRSGDLSVYWYQQSLDQGLQFLIQYYNGEERAKGNILERFSAQQFPDLHSELNLSSLELGDSALYFCASSVVGGPYNEQFFGPGTRLTVL.

The chain employs TRBV29-1 and TRBJ2-6; maybe TRBD1 (6 bases). The CDR3 is 14 amino acids. Germline V gene data show CDR1 as SQVTM and CDR2 as ANQGSEA. V lost 7 bases and J lost 2, with 12 bases in between. CDR3 DNA sequence: TGCAGCGCCCGGGACAACGCTGGGGCCAACGTCCTGACTTTC. This translates into CSARDNAGANVLTF. Using reference TRBV29-1 and TRBJ2-6 for the parts outside the CDR3, the full variable domain is SAVISQKPSRDICQRGTSLTIQCQVDSQVTMMFWYRQQPGQSLTLIATANQGSEATYESGFVIDKFPISRPNLTFSTLTVSNMSPEDSSIYLCSARDNAGANVLTFGAGSRLTVL.

The chain has TRBV5-5 and TRBJ1-3; D perhaps matches TRBD1 (6 bases). In germline, CDR1 is SGHKS, CDR2 YYEKEE (reference sequence). V gave up 6 bases and J gave up 4 bases, with 14 bases separating them. The CDR3 has 14 amino acids. Written as DNA, the CDR3 is TGTGCCAGCATACGGGGGGCCTCCGGAAACACCATATATTTT. Protein: CASIRGASGNTIYF. Drawing the rest from reference TRBV5-5 and TRBJ1-3, the complete variable domain is DAGVTQSPTHLIKTRGQQVTLRCSPISGHKSVSWYQQVLGQGPQFIFQYYEKEERGRGNFPDRFSARQFPNYSSELNVNALLLGDSALYLCASIRGASGNTIYFGEGSWLTVV.

V gene TRBV9 combines with J gene TRBJ2-3; 12 nucleotides align to TRBD2. The V and J ends lost 0 bases and 2 bases, in that order; junction bases with no gene match: 1. The CDR3 length is 16 residues. The germline gives CDR1 SGDLS, CDR2 YYNGEE. CDR3 sequence (DNA): TGTGCCAGCAGCGTAGGGACTAGCGGGGTCACAGATACGCAGTATTTT. It translates to CASSVGTSGVTDTQYF. Drawing the rest from reference TRBV9 and TRBJ2-3, the complete variable domain is DSGVTQTPKHLITATGQRVTLRCSPRSGDLSVYWYQQSLDQGLQFLIQYYNGEERAKGNILERFSAQQFPDLHSELNLSSLELGDSALYFCASSVGTSGVTDTQYFGPGTRLTVL.

Within the sample, this clone is medium-sized. The chain recombines TRBV6-2 or TRBV6-3 with TRBJ2-7, with D unresolved. V lost 3 bases and J lost 4, with 13 bases in between. Germline CDR1 reads MNHEY; CDR2 reads SVGEGT. The CDR3 is 14 residues long. CDR3 amino acids: CASSYIGPPYEQYF. The DNA of the CDR3 is TGTGCCAGCAGTTATATTGGACCCCCTTACGAGCAGTACTTC.

The chain has TRBV4-2 and TRBJ1-2; D is perhaps TRBD1 (6 bases). Germline CDR1 is LGHNA and CDR2 is YNFKEQ. CDR3 length: 15 residues. V lost 4 bases and J 4 bases, leaving 16 bases between the germline ends. DNA for the CDR3: TGTGCCAGCAGCCCCCGGGACAATTACCTCTATGGCTACACCTTC. It codes for CASSPRDNYLYGYTF.

This chain joins TRBV30 and TRBJ2-7; TRBD1 matches 7 bases. Trimming took 0 bases from V and 4 from J; bases not matched to a gene: 9. The CDR3 length is 15 residues. The germline V gene encodes CDR1 GTSNPN and CDR2 SVGIG (reference sequence). The CDR3 is CAWSVRGTPNYEQYF. As DNA, the CDR3 is TGTGCCTGGAGTGTCAGGGGGACACCTAATTACGAGCAGTACTTC.